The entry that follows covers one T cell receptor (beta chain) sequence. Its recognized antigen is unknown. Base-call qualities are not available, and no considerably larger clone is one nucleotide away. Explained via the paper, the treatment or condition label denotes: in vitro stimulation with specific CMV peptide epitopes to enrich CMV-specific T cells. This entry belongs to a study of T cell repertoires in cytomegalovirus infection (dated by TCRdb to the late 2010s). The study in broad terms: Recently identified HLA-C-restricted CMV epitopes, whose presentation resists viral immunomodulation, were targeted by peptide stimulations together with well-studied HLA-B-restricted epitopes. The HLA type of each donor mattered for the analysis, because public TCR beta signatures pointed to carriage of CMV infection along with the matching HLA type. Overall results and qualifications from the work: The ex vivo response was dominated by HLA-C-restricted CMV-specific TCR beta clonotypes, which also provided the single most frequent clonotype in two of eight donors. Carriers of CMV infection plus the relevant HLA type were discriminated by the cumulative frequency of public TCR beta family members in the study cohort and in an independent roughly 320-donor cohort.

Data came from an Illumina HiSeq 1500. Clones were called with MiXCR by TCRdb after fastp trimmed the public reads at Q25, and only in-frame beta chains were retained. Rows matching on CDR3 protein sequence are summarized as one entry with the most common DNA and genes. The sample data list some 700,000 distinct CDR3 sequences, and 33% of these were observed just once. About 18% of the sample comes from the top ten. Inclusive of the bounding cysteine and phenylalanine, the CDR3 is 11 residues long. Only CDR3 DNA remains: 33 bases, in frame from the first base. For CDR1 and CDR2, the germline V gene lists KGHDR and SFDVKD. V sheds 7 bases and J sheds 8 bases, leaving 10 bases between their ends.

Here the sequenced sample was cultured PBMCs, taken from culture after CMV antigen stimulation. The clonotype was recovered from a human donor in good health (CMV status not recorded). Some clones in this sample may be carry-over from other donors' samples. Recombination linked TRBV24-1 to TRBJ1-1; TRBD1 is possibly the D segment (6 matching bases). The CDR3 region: CATRGGGEAFF. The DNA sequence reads TGTGCCACCAGGGGAGGGGGAGAAGCTTTCTTT.